What follows is one T cell receptor (beta chain) and its context. This clonotype was seen a handful of times. Its binding antigen is unknown. Qualities for individual bases were not recorded, and no much larger clone is one base off. The sample belongs to a study of response to subunit inactivated influenza vaccine listed by TCRdb under 2018. Context from the whole study: Deep quantitative T cell receptor repertoire profiling was used in the study to track responses to a trivalent subunit inactivated influenza vaccine. Broader findings and caveats from the paper: It was suggested by the authors that each seasonal influenza vaccination may recruit only a limited number of new T cells.

Library generation was performed with RT-PCR. TCRdb lists the instrument as Illumina HiSeq 2500. TCRdb trimmed the raw reads at Q25, called clones with MiXCR and kept productive beta chains. For every CDR3 protein sequence, its rows merge into one entry that carries the most common genes and DNA. In all, the sample holds approximately 300,000 distinct CDR3 sequences, and approximately 23% of those were seen once. Jointly, the top ten make up over 9% of the sample. The junction shows trimming of 6 bases on V and 1 base on J, plus 6 bases between the germline ends. The CDR3 spans 12 residues, from the cysteine through the phenylalanine. Just the 36-base CDR3 DNA is kept, in frame starting at base 1. The germline V gene provides CDR1 ENHRY and CDR2 SYGVKD.

Material: PBMCs from blood, obtained 21 months after vaccination. Recombination joined TRBV10-3 with TRBJ1-1, with no D gene named confidently. This clonotype was obtained from a man aged 45-69 years who received an inactivated influenza vaccine. Donor details come from another sample of the same person, matched by shared clones. The CDR3 region reads CAIRKENTEAFF. The DNA sequence is as follows: TGTGCCATCAGGAAGGAGAACACTGAAGCTTTCTTT.